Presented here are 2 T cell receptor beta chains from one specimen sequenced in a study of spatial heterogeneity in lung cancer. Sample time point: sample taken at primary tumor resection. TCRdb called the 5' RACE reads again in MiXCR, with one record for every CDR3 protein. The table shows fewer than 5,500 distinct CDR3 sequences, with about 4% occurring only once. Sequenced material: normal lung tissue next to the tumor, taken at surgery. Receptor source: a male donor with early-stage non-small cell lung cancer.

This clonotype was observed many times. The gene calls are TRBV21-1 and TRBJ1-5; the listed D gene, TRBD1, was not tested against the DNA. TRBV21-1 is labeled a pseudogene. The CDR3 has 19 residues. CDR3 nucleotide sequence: TGTGCCAGCAGCTCTAATGGGGGGCGGAGGATGATTAGCAATCAGCCCCAGCATTTT. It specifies CASSSNGGRRMISNQPQHF.

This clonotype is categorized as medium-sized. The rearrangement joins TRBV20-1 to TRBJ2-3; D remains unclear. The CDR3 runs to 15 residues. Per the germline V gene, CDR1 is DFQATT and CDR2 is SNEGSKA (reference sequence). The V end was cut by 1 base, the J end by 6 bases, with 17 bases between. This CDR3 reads CSARGRAIRMDTQYF. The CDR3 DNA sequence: TGCAGTGCTAGAGGACGGGCTATTAGAATGGATACGCAGTATTTT.